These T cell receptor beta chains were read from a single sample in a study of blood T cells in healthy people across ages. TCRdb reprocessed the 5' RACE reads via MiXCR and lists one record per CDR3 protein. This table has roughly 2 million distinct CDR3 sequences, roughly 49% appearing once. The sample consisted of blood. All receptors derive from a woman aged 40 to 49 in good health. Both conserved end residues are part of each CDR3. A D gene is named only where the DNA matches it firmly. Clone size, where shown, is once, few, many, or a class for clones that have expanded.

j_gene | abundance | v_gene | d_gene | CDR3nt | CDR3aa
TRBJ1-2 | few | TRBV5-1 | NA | TGCGCCAGCAGCTTAGATGCAGGACGAAGCTATGGCTACACCTTC | CASSLDAGRSYGYTF
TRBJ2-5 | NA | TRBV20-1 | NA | TGCAGTGCTAGAGCGGGGGTGTACCAAGAGACCCAGTACTTC | CSARAGVYQETQYF
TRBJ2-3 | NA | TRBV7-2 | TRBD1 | TGTGCCAGCAGCACCCGACAGGGGCTCGCAGATACGCAGTATTTT | CASSTRQGLADTQYF
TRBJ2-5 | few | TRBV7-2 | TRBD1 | TGTGCCAGCAGCTTCATGGACAGGGGGCGCTTGGAGACCCAGTACTTC | CASSFMDRGRLETQYF
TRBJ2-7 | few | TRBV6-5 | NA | TGTGCCAGCAGCGACATAGGGACCGGCGAGCAGTACTTC | CASSDIGTGEQYF
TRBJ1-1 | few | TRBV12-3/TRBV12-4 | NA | TGTGCCAGCAGACCCCCTGGGACTGAAGCTTTCTTT | CASRPPGTEAFF
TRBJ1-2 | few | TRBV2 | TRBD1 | TGTGCCAGCAGCCTGGCCTGGACAGGGTTGGATGGCTACACCTTC | CASSLAWTGLDGYTF
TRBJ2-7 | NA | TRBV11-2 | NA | TGTGCCAGCAGCTCCTTGGGTGCGACTGTATCCTACGAGCAGTACTTC | CASSSLGATVSYEQYF
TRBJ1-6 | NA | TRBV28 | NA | TGTGCCAGCAGTAGCCAGGACTCCTATAATTCACCCCTCCACTTT | CASSSQDSYNSPLHF
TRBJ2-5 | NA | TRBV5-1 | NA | TGCGCCAGCAGCTTGGAACGGGGGGCCGACCTCCGCGATGAGCAGTACTTC | CASSLERGADLRDEQYF
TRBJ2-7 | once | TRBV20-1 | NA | TGCAGTGCTTTACCCTGGGGGACATCCAACGAGCAGTACTTC | CSALPWGTSNEQYF
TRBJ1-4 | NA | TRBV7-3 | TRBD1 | TGTGCCAGCAGGTCACAGGGGACAGGGAATGAAAAACTGTTTTTT | CASRSQGTGNEKLFF
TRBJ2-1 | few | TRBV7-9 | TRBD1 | TGTGCCAGCTGGGACAGGGGGGGCTACAATGAGCAGTTCTTC | CASWDRGGYNEQFF
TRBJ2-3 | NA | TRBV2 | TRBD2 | TGTGCCAGCAGTGCACCCAGCGGGGGGGCAGATACGCAGTATTTT | CASSAPSGGADTQYF
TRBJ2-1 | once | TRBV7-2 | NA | TGTGCCAGCAGCGCCCGACGGTTAAATGAGCAGTTCTTC | CASSARRLNEQFF
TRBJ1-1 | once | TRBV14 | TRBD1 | TGTGCCAGCAGCCGTGGACAGGGGGGAGTGGGCGGTTGGACTGAAGCTTTCTTT | CASSRGQGGVGGWTEAFF
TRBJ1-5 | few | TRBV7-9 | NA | TGTGCCAGCAGCCCGACGGATCAGCCCCAGCATTTT | CASSPTDQPQHF
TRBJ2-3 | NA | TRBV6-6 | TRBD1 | TGTGCCAGCTCGAACAGGGGGGCCTTTGGCACAGATACGCAGTATTTT | CASSNRGAFGTDTQYF
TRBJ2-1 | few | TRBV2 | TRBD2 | TGTGCCATCACTAGCGGGAGCTCCTACAATGAGCAGTTCTTC | CAITSGSSYNEQFF
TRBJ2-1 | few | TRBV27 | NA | TGTGCCAGCACGGGGCTAGGAAGTGAGCAGTTCTTC | CASTGLGSEQFF
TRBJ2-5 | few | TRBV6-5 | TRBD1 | TGTGCCAGCAGAAGAGGTGCCCCAGGGGGCAGGGAGACCCAGTACTTC | CASRRGAPGGRETQYF
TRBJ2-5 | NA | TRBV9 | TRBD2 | TGTGCCAGCAGCGTAGGGTTCTGGCGGGGGGGCCAAGAGACCCAGTACTTC | CASSVGFWRGGQETQYF
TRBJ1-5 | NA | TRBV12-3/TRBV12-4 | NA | TGTGCCAGCAGTTTAGTAACGGCGGGAGGCAATCAGCCCCAGCATTTT | CASSLVTAGGNQPQHF
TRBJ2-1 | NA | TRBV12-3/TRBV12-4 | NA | TGTGCCAGCAGTTTGACCCCCGGGAGCCGGACTAACAATGAGCAGTTCTTC | CASSLTPGSRTNNEQFF
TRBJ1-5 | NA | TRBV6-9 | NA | TGTGCCAGCAGTTACTCCCGACAAGAGCAGCCCCAGCATTTT | CASSYSRQEQPQHF
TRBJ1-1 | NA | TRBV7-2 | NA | TGTGCCAGCAGACTATCACCGAACACTGAAGCTTTCTTT | CASRLSPNTEAFF
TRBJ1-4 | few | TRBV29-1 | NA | TGCAGCGTTGACAGGGCCGGGCCTAATGAAAAACTGTTTTTT | CSVDRAGPNEKLFF
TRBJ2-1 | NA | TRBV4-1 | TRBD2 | TGCGCCAGCAGAAAACAGGGGACTAGCGCGTCATCGGCGAATGAGCAGTTCTTC | CASRKQGTSASSANEQFF
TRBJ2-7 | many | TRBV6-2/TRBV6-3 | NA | TGTGCCAGCAGTGGCGGACGGAACTACGAGCAGTACTTC | CASSGGRNYEQYF
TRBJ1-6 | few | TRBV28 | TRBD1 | TGTGCCAGCACCCCGGGGGGACAGGGGGGTATCAGCTCACCCCTCCACTTT | CASTPGGQGGISSPLHF